This TCR beta chain was obtained from a study of blood T cell repertoires in COVID-19. The overall study: From T cells, B-cell-depleted T cells, or PBMCs came the material, which was cDNA or gDNA.

Trimming removed 2 bases from V and 0 bases from J; junction bases left unmatched: 16. The CDR3 has 20 amino acids. Per the germline V gene, CDR1 is SGDLS and CDR2 is YYNGEE. Sequencing used immunoSEQ multiplex PCR; TCRdb keeps in-frame clones, though not all of them. Seen here are about 36,000 clones, 78% observed once, and the top ten hold about 33%. V and J are TRBV9 and TRBJ2-2, with TRBD2 matching over 7 bases. This TCR derives from a man in his 60s with acute or convalescent COVID-19. The sample comprised peripheral blood. CDR3 protein: CASSVAVHRDYTANTGELFF. Here the CDR3 DNA reads TGTGCCAGCAGCGTTGCGGTGCACCGGGACTACACCGCGAACACCGGGGAGCTGTTTTTT.